This T cell receptor beta chain was sequenced during a study of T cell changes during pregnancy in multiple sclerosis. Produced via immunoSEQ multiplex PCR; TCRdb's table is partial and in-frame only. The data contain 78,000 or so clones, about 90% of them singletons. This clone was counted once. The CDR3 consists of 12 residues. CDR1 is SEHNR, CDR2 FQNEAQ, per germline (reference sequence). V was cut by 3 bases and J by 2 bases, with 4 bases left in between. Specimen: peripheral blood, collected before pregnancy. This clonotype was obtained from a female donor with multiple sclerosis, enrolled in a pregnancy study. The rearrangement joins TRBV7-9 to TRBJ1-2; D gene uncertain. The DNA for the CDR3 is TGTGCCAGCAGCTTGGAGAACTATGGCTACACCTTC. Amino acids: CASSLENYGYTF.